Listed below are T cell receptor beta chains from one sample, sequenced in a study of cytomegalovirus exposure and HLA in healthy donors. Repertoires were generated with immunoSEQ multiplex PCR, while TCRdb's copy carries only in-frame clones and drops some. The repertoire holds around 200,000 clones, with approximately 70% as singletons. The sample comprised PBMCs. The receptors come from a man aged 35 to 55 in good health and CMV-seropositive. Each CDR3 is given with its conserved first and last residue. Each record gives: CDR3 DNA, CDR3 protein, J gene, D gene, V gene, clone size. A D gene is named only where the DNA matches it firmly. Expanded clones get a size class; other rows say once, few or many, or leave the size out.

DNA: TGTGCCAGCAGCCCTTCGCAGCGGGGGTCGGCGGAGACCCAGTACTTC
CDR3: CASSPSQRGSAETQYF
J: TRBJ2-5
D: TRBD2
V: TRBV7-9
size: -

DNA: TGCAGCGTTACAGGGGGAAACTCCTACGAGCAGTACTTC
CDR3: CSVTGGNSYEQYF
J: TRBJ2-7
D: TRBD1
V: TRBV29-1
size: -

DNA: TGCAGCGCCTCACAGGGGGGCGGCTATGGCTACACCTTC
CDR3: CSASQGGGYGYTF
J: TRBJ1-2
D: TRBD1
V: TRBV29-1
size: -

DNA: TGTGCCAGCAGTCTCTTGACTAGCGGGGGGGCCAAGGAGCAGTACTTC
CDR3: CASSLLTSGGAKEQYF
J: TRBJ2-7
D: TRBD2
V: TRBV2
size: -

DNA: TGTGCCAGCAGTCTAGAGACAGGGGACGCCTACGAGCAGTACTTC
CDR3: CASSLETGDAYEQYF
J: TRBJ2-7
D: TRBD1
V: TRBV6-5
size: -

DNA: TGTGCCAGCAGCCTCGAAACAGGGAGCGACTATGGCTACACCTTC
CDR3: CASSLETGSDYGYTF
J: TRBJ1-2
D: -
V: TRBV4-2
size: -

DNA: TGTTCCAGCAGCTTTTTCGACAGGGGGATTAGCGAGCAGTACTTC
CDR3: CSSSFFDRGISEQYF
J: TRBJ2-7
D: TRBD1
V: TRBV7-9
size: -

DNA: TGTGCCAGCAGCCAAGAGACCACTATGTTCACAGATACGCAGTATTTT
CDR3: CASSQETTMFTDTQYF
J: TRBJ2-3
D: -
V: TRBV4-2
size: -

DNA: TGCGCCAGCAGCCAACTGTTAGCCGGGACACCCAACACTGAAGCTTTCTTT
CDR3: CASSQLLAGTPNTEAFF
J: TRBJ1-1
D: -
V: TRBV4-1
size: few

DNA: TGTGCCAGCAGTTCACAGGGGAGGATGGCCTACGAGCAGTACTTC
CDR3: CASSSQGRMAYEQYF
J: TRBJ2-7
D: -
V: TRBV6-1
size: -

DNA: TGCGCCAGCAGCCTAAGGGGGGGAGGGGAGACCCAGTACTTC
CDR3: CASSLRGGGETQYF
J: TRBJ2-5
D: -
V: TRBV4-1
size: once

DNA: TGTGCCAGCAGCAACCGGGACAGGGGATTTCTGAACACTGAAGCTTTCTTT
CDR3: CASSNRDRGFLNTEAFF
J: TRBJ1-1
D: TRBD1
V: TRBV5-4
size: -

DNA: TGCAGCGTTGAAGATAGACTTATTCAGTACTTC
CDR3: CSVEDRLIQYF
J: TRBJ2-4
D: -
V: TRBV29-1
size: -

DNA: TGTGCCACCAGTCCCAGGAGGAGTAGCACAGATACGCAGTATTTT
CDR3: CATSPRRSSTDTQYF
J: TRBJ2-3
D: -
V: TRBV15
size: -

DNA: TGTGCCAGCAGCGTAGGGTTAGGCGGGCGGTCCTCTGGAAACACCATATATTTT
CDR3: CASSVGLGGRSSGNTIYF
J: TRBJ1-3
D: -
V: TRBV9
size: -

DNA: TGCAGCGTCCAACAGGGGGCTGGAAACACCATATATTTT
CDR3: CSVQQGAGNTIYF
J: TRBJ1-3
D: TRBD1
V: TRBV29-1
size: -

DNA: TGTGCCAGCAGCTTATCCCCCAATCCCGGGGAAAAACTGTTTTTT
CDR3: CASSLSPNPGEKLFF
J: TRBJ1-4
D: -
V: TRBV7-7
size: few

DNA: TGTGCCAGCAGTGAAGGCCACTTAGCGGGGGGCTACGAGCAGTACTTC
CDR3: CASSEGHLAGGYEQYF
J: TRBJ2-7
D: TRBD2
V: TRBV2
size: -

DNA: TGTGCCAGCAGCTTTCTCGGACTAGCGGCTTCCTACAATGAGCAGTTCTTC
CDR3: CASSFLGLAASYNEQFF
J: TRBJ2-1
D: TRBD2
V: TRBV7-2
size: -

DNA: TGTGTCAGGAAGGGGGCCTACGAGCAGTACTTC
CDR3: CVRKGAYEQYF
J: TRBJ2-7
D: -
V: TRBV7-5
size: medium-sized

DNA: TGTGCCAGTAGTTCCACACAGGGGAATAATCAGCCCCAGCATTTT
CDR3: CASSSTQGNNQPQHF
J: TRBJ1-5
D: TRBD1
V: TRBV19
size: -

DNA: TGTGCCAGCAGTACAGGGATTTTAACCCTACGAGGGAGTGAAAAACTGTTTTTT
CDR3: CASSTGILTLRGSEKLFF
J: TRBJ1-4
D: -
V: TRBV28
size: few

DNA: TGTGCCAGCAGCCGGCAGGGGAACGGGGAGCTGTTTTTT
CDR3: CASSRQGNGELFF
J: TRBJ2-2
D: -
V: TRBV16
size: -

DNA: TGTGCCAGCAGCGTAGGGGCGGGGGGGTATAATCGGGATACGCAGTATTTT
CDR3: CASSVGAGGYNRDTQYF
J: TRBJ2-3
D: TRBD2
V: TRBV9
size: once

DNA: TGTGCCAGCAGCGTAGGGGAGGAAAAACTATTTTTT
CDR3: CASSVGEEKLFF
J: TRBJ1-4
D: -
V: TRBV9
size: -

DNA: TGTGCCAGCAGCGTAGATTACAGGGGCGCCAATTCACCCCTCCACTTT
CDR3: CASSVDYRGANSPLHF
J: TRBJ1-6
D: TRBD1
V: TRBV9
size: -

DNA: TGTGCCAGTAGTACCAGTAACACCGGGGAGCTGTTTTTT
CDR3: CASSTSNTGELFF
J: TRBJ2-2
D: -
V: TRBV19
size: -

DNA: TGTGCCAGTAGTACGTCGGCAGGGACTATGAACACTGAAGCTTTCTTT
CDR3: CASSTSAGTMNTEAFF
J: TRBJ1-1
D: -
V: TRBV19
size: -

DNA: TGTGCCACCCCCTTAGCGGGTTTAAAAACCGGGGAGCTGTTTTTT
CDR3: CATPLAGLKTGELFF
J: TRBJ2-2
D: TRBD2
V: TRBV2
size: -

DNA: TGTGCCAGCAGAGGGACAGCTGCGAACACCGGGGAGCTGTTTTTT
CDR3: CASRGTAANTGELFF
J: TRBJ2-2
D: TRBD1
V: TRBV6-4
size: -

DNA: TGCGCCAGCAGCTTGGTCCCGGGAGATCAGCCCCAGCATTTT
CDR3: CASSLVPGDQPQHF
J: TRBJ1-5
D: -
V: TRBV5-1
size: -

DNA: TGTGCCAGCAGCATCCGGGTCGATCACGGGGAGACCCAGTACTTC
CDR3: CASSIRVDHGETQYF
J: TRBJ2-5
D: -
V: TRBV7-6
size: once

DNA: TGTGCCAGTAGCCGGGACAGGGGTTTGTCCCTGAACACTGAAGCTTTCTTT
CDR3: CASSRDRGLSLNTEAFF
J: TRBJ1-1
D: TRBD1
V: TRBV19
size: few

DNA: TGTGCCAGCAGCTTAGACAGGACTAGTCTGCAGTTCTTC
CDR3: CASSLDRTSLQFF
J: TRBJ2-1
D: TRBD2
V: TRBV7-2
size: -

DNA: TGTGCCAGCAGTCTAGGGGGCGACAATTCACCCCTCCACTTT
CDR3: CASSLGGDNSPLHF
J: TRBJ1-6
D: TRBD1
V: TRBV2
size: -

DNA: TGTGCCACCGAGACAGAGTCCTACGAGCAGTACTTC
CDR3: CATETESYEQYF
J: TRBJ2-7
D: -
V: TRBV6-6
size: -

DNA: TGTGCCAGCAGCTCTTCGACTAGCGGGGGGCCTAGCACAGATACGCAGTATTTT
CDR3: CASSSSTSGGPSTDTQYF
J: TRBJ2-3
D: TRBD2
V: TRBV27
size: -

DNA: TGTGCCAGCAGCTTAGCTTCTCTCTCCTACGAGCAGTACTTC
CDR3: CASSLASLSYEQYF
J: TRBJ2-7
D: -
V: TRBV7-8
size: -

DNA: TGTGCCAGCAGCTCTAGGCCTACAAGCACAGATACGCAGTATTTT
CDR3: CASSSRPTSTDTQYF
J: TRBJ2-3
D: -
V: TRBV5-4
size: -

DNA: TGTGCCAGCAGCCCCAGAGGGAGCGGGGGGCGAATGAACACCGGGGAGCTGTTTTTT
CDR3: CASSPRGSGGRMNTGELFF
J: TRBJ2-2
D: TRBD2
V: TRBV7-9
size: -

DNA: TGTGCCAGCAGCCCCGGCGGGAACCCTAGTAACTATGGCTACACCTTC
CDR3: CASSPGGNPSNYGYTF
J: TRBJ1-2
D: -
V: TRBV11-2
size: -

DNA: TGTGCCAGCAGCGTAGCTACTAGCACAGATACGCAGTATTTT
CDR3: CASSVATSTDTQYF
J: TRBJ2-3
D: -
V: TRBV9
size: -

DNA: TGTGCCAGCTCACCACTTGACAGGGGGTACGAGCAGTACTTC
CDR3: CASSPLDRGYEQYF
J: TRBJ2-7
D: TRBD1
V: TRBV18
size: -

DNA: TGTGCCAGCAGTTTCTCCGTCTTCTACGAGCAGTACTTC
CDR3: CASSFSVFYEQYF
J: TRBJ2-7
D: -
V: TRBV27
size: few

DNA: TGTGCCAGCAGCTCCCAAGGAGGGTCTGAAGCTTTCTTT
CDR3: CASSSQGGSEAFF
J: TRBJ1-1
D: -
V: TRBV9
size: -

DNA: TGTGCCAGCAGCTTTACGGGACAGGGGGCGGCCGAGCAGTACTTC
CDR3: CASSFTGQGAAEQYF
J: TRBJ2-7
D: TRBD1
V: TRBV7-9
size: few

DNA: TGTGCCAGCAGCCAAACAGGGTCCGAGACCCAGTACTTC
CDR3: CASSQTGSETQYF
J: TRBJ2-5
D: -
V: TRBV7-7
size: -

DNA: TGTGCCAGCAGCTACCTCTTAGCGCGCGAGCAGTTCTTC
CDR3: CASSYLLAREQFF
J: TRBJ2-1
D: -
V: TRBV5-6
size: -

DNA: TGTGCCAGCAGCGACAACAGGGGAGGCTATGGCTACACCTTC
CDR3: CASSDNRGGYGYTF
J: TRBJ1-2
D: TRBD1
V: TRBV7-2
size: -

DNA: TGTGCCAGCACCCAGCGTCGGACTGAAGCTTTCTTT
CDR3: CASTQRRTEAFF
J: TRBJ1-1
D: -
V: TRBV28
size: -

DNA: TGTGCCAGCAGCTTGGGTGACCCGGGGCAGTATTTT
CDR3: CASSLGDPGQYF
J: TRBJ2-3
D: -
V: TRBV5-8
size: -

DNA: TGTGCCAGCTCACCATCGGAGGGGACGGGAGAGACCCAGTACTTC
CDR3: CASSPSEGTGETQYF
J: TRBJ2-5
D: -
V: TRBV18
size: -

DNA: TGTGCCAGCGCTCGGAAGGAGAAATACGAGCAGTACTTC
CDR3: CASARKEKYEQYF
J: TRBJ2-7
D: -
V: TRBV6-1
size: few

DNA: TGTTCCAGCAGCTTGGACAGGGGGGGGACCGGGGAGCTGTTTTTT
CDR3: CSSSLDRGGTGELFF
J: TRBJ2-2
D: TRBD1
V: TRBV7-9
size: once